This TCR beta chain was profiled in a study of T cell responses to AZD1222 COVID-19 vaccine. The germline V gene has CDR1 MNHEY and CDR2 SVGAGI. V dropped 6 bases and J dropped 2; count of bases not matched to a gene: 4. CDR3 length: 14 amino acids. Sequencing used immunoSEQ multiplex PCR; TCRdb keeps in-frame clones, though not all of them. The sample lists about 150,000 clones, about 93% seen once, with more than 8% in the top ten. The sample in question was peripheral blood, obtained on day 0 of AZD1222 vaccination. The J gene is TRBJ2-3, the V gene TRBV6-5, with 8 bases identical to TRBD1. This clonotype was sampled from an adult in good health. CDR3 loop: CASRTGVHTDTQYF. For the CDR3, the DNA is TGTGCCAGCAGGACAGGGGTCCACACAGATACGCAGTATTTT.